This T cell receptor (beta chain) was recorded in a study of T-cell reconstitution after alpha-beta-depleted transplantation in children. TCRbeta library construction was performed incorporating unique molecular identifiers. A single record per CDR3 protein comes from TCRdb applying MiXCR to the PCR reads. The table records roughly 570,000 distinct CDR3 sequences, 25% to 30% of them present only once. This clonotype occurred many times. The antigen remains unidentified. V was trimmed by 3 bases and J by 2 bases, leaving 8 bases between them. Germline V CDR1 and CDR2: DFQATT, SNEGSKA (reference sequence). The CDR3 contains 13 residues. Study-level results: In patients about two months after transplant, alpha-beta T cells reportedly arose from several hundred expanded graft clones. It was newly produced T cells that mostly accounted for T-cell counts and diversity one year after transplant. High day-60 TCRbeta diversity in some patients came from surviving recipient T cells and thymic progenitors.

The chain couples TRBV20-1 to TRBJ2-1; TRBD1 is a possible D gene (6 bases). The sequence was collected from a boy in the first two years of life with Wiskott-Aldrich syndrome, due to receive a stem cell transplant. The sample was PBMCs, taken before TCRalphabeta/CD19-depleted stem cell transplant. The CDR3 nucleotides are TGCAGTGCTAGGGACAGTCCCTACAATGAGCAGTTCTTC. The encoded protein is CSARDSPYNEQFF.